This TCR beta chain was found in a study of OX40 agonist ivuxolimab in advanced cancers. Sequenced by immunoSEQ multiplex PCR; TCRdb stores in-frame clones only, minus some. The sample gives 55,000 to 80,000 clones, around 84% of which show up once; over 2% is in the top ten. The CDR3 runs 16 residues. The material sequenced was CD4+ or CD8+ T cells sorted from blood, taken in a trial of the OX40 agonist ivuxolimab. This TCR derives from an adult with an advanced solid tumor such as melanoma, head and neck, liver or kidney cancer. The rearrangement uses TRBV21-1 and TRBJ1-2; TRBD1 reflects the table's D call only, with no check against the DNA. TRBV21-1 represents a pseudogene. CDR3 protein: CASSSYRDRGPYGYTF. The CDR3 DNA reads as TGTGCCAGCAGCTCGTACCGGGACAGGGGTCCTTATGGCTACACCTTC.